This TCR beta chain came from a study of T-cell reconstitution after alpha-beta-depleted transplantation in children. Unique molecular identifiers were used in preparing the TCRbeta library. In TCRdb, the PCR reads were re-called with MiXCR into one record per CDR3 protein. The sample carries roughly 180,000 distinct CDR3 sequences, less than 15% recorded once. This clonotype was seen at least ten times. The CDR3 is 14 residues long. V dropped 8 bases and J dropped 5 bases, with 16 bases sitting between them. The TCR was taken from a human donor who donated a stem cell graft to a child with acute lymphoblastic leukemia. The chain joins TRBV12-3 or TRBV12-4 to TRBJ1-5, with D maybe TRBD1 (5 bases). This specimen was PBMCs from the stem cell graft donor, taken from the stem cell graft. DNA of the CDR3: TGTGCCAGCGGCGTGAGGGGTCTCCATCAGCCCCAGCATTTT. Amino acids: CASGVRGLHQPQHF.